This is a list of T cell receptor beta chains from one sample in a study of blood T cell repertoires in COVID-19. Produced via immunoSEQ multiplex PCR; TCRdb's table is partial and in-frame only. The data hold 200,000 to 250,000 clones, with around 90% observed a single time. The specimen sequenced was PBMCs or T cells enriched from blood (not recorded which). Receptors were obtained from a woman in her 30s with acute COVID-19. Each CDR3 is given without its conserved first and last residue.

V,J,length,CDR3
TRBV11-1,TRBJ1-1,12,ASSLVGPGTKAF
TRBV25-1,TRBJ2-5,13,ASSEFSQTEETQY
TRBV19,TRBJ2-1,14,ASSIYSSGGYNEQF
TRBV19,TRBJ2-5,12,ASSIMDNTRAQY
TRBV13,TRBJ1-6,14,ASSFFRDRGIAPLH
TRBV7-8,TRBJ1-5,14,ASSQIVGQGNQPQH
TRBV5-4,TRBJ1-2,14,ASSLVVRSDPWGYT
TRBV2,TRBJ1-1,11,ASSGQENTEAF
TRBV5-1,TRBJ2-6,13,ASRGQGAGANVLT
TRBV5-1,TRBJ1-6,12,ASSLTVYNSPLH
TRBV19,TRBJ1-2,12,ASSINAGFYGYT
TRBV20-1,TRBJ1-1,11,SASSGSDTEAF
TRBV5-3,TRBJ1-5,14,ARSFLLAGTGQPQH
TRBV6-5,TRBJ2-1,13,ASSRAGLAYNEQF
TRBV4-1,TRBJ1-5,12,ASSPRDSMGPQH
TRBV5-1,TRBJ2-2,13,ASSLAWLNTGELF
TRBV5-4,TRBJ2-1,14,ASSLNRGMGHNEQF
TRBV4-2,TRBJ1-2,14,ASSQGVDEGARGYT
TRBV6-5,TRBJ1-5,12,ASQGRGNNQPQH
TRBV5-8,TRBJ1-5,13,ASSAGQGASQPQH
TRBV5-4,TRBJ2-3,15,ASSDAIRGGNTDTQY
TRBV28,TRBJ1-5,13,ASSPGTGNNQPQH